A selection of T cell receptor beta chains follows, all from one sample in a study of Ad26.COV2.S vaccination and SARS-CoV-2 variants. Using immunoSEQ multiplex PCR, the repertoire was profiled, and TCRdb retains in-frame clones only, with some absent. This sample has some 290,000 clones, with about 86% found just once. Sample: peripheral blood, taken in a trial of Ad26.COV2.S vaccine versus placebo. These receptors were taken from a person aged 18-65 years who received the Ad26.COV2.S COVID-19 vaccine or a placebo. Each CDR3 is given with its conserved first and last residue. Each record gives: clone size, V gene, J gene, D gene, CDR3 protein, CDR3 DNA. A D gene is named only where the DNA matches it firmly. Size is stated for part of the rows, as once, few or many counts, or as a class when the clone is expanded.

>NA|TRBV5-1|TRBJ1-2|NA
CASSYGTAIGYTF
TGCGCCAGCAGCTACGGGACGGCGATAGGCTACACCTTC
>NA|TRBV7-2|TRBJ2-7|TRBD1
CASSSWTGGSDEQYF
TGTGCCAGCAGCTCTTGGACAGGGGGTAGCGACGAGCAGTACTTC
>once|TRBV5-4|TRBJ1-1|NA
CASSWLGENTEAFF
TGTGCCAGCAGCTGGTTAGGGGAGAACACTGAAGCTTTCTTT
>NA|TRBV7-2|TRBJ2-7|NA
CASSLGYRSSYEQYF
TGTGCCAGCAGCTTAGGATACAGGAGCTCCTACGAGCAGTACTTC
>few|TRBV7-9|TRBJ1-6|TRBD1
CASSFTGEIAPLHF
TGTGCCAGCAGCTTCACAGGGGAAATTGCTCCCCTCCACTTT
>few|TRBV12-3/TRBV12-4|TRBJ2-2|NA
CASSFSGELFF
TGTGCCAGCAGTTTTTCCGGGGAGCTGTTTTTT
>NA|TRBV5-6|TRBJ2-7|NA
CASAYIGEQYF
TGTGCCAGCGCTTACATCGGCGAGCAGTACTTC
>NA|TRBV5-6|TRBJ2-7|NA
CASSLETVPYEQYF
TGTGCCAGCAGCTTGGAGACTGTTCCCTACGAGCAGTACTTC
>NA|TRBV5-4|TRBJ1-4|NA
CASSRGRTNEKLFF
TGTGCCAGCAGCCGGGGGCGAACTAATGAAAAACTGTTTTTT
>NA|TRBV7-2|TRBJ2-1|NA
CASSHGASEHEQFF
TGTGCCAGCAGCCACGGGGCTAGCGAGCATGAGCAGTTCTTC
>NA|TRBV12-5|TRBJ2-5|TRBD1
CASAKGQAKETQYF
TGTGCTAGTGCCAAGGGACAGGCAAAAGAGACCCAGTACTTC
>NA|TRBV2|TRBJ1-4|NA
CASSEASRVGREKLFF
TGTGCCAGCAGTGAAGCGAGCCGGGTCGGCCGGGAAAAACTGTTTTTT
>once|TRBV19|TRBJ2-3|NA
CASSPGQTDTQYF
TGTGCCAGTAGTCCTGGACAAACAGATACGCAGTATTTT
>NA|TRBV30|TRBJ2-5|NA
CAWSKVAQETQYF
TGTGCCTGGAGTAAGGTTGCCCAAGAGACCCAGTACTTC
>NA|TRBV4-2|TRBJ2-7|NA
CASSQGAGTYEQYF
TGTGCCAGCAGCCAAGGGGCGGGAACCTACGAGCAGTACTTC
>once|TRBV20-1|TRBJ1-5|NA
CSASYTSNQPQHF
TGCAGTGCTAGTTATACAAGCAATCAGCCCCAGCATTTT
>NA|TRBV27|TRBJ2-7|TRBD1
CASSLRTGGSYEQYF
TGTGCCAGCAGTTTAAGGACAGGGGGATCCTACGAGCAGTACTTC
>once|TRBV9|TRBJ2-1|NA
CASSVDVWVNEQFF
TGTGCCAGCAGCGTAGACGTTTGGGTTAATGAGCAGTTCTTC
>NA|TRBV10-2|TRBJ2-3|NA
CASREGGPSDTQYF
TGCGCCAGCAGGGAGGGGGGGCCGTCAGATACGCAGTATTTT
>NA|TRBV4-3|TRBJ2-2|NA
CASSQVTGMNTGELFF
TGCGCCAGCAGCCAAGTTACAGGGATGAACACCGGGGAGCTGTTTTTT
>NA|TRBV6-2/TRBV6-3|TRBJ1-3|NA
CASSYSTDGDSGNTIYF
TGTGCCAGCAGTTACTCGACGGACGGAGACTCTGGAAACACCATATATTTT